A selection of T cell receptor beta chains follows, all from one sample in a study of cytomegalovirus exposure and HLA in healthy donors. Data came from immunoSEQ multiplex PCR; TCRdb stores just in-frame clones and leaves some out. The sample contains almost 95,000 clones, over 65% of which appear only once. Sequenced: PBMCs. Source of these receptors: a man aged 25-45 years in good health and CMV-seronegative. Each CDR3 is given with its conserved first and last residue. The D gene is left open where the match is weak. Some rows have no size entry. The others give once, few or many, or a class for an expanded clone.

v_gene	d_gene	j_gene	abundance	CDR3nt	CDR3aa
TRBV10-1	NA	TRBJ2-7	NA	TGCGCCAGCAGTGAGATGTTGCGGGAGCAGTACTTC	CASSEMLREQYF
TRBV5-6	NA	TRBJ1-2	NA	TGTGCCAGCAGCTTGCGTAACAGTCGTAACTATGGCTACACCTTC	CASSLRNSRNYGYTF
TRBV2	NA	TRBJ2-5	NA	TGTGCCAGCAGTGATGTCAGGGGTGGCTCGGCCCAGTACTTC	CASSDVRGGSAQYF
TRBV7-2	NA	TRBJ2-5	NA	TGTGCCAGCAGCGTCACCAGCACAAAGGGGGAGACCCAGTACTTC	CASSVTSTKGETQYF
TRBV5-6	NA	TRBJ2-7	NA	TGTGCCAGCAGCTCACATTATTTCGGAGGCTCCTACGAGCAGTACTTC	CASSSHYFGGSYEQYF
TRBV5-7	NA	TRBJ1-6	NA	TGTGCCAGCAGCCGTGGACGCAGGGCGCGTAATTCACCCCTCCACTTT	CASSRGRRARNSPLHF
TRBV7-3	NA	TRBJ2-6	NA	TGTGCCAGCAGCTTATCTGCAGGGGCCGGGGCCAACGTCCTGACTTTC	CASSLSAGAGANVLTF
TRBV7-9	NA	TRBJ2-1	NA	TGTGCCAGCAGCTTACCGTCGGAGGGGGCAACGGGCAATGAGCAGTTCTTC	CASSLPSEGATGNEQFF
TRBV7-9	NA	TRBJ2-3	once	TGTGCCAGCAGCCCGGCGGCGGGGTATACAGATACGCAGTATTTT	CASSPAAGYTDTQYF
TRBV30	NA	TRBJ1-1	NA	TGTGCCTGGAGAATTAACAGGGATGCTGAAGCTTTCTTT	CAWRINRDAEAFF
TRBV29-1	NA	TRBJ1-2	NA	TGCAGCGTTGAAGACCGGGGGGTCGGGGGTCGTAACTATGGCTACACCTTC	CSVEDRGVGGRNYGYTF
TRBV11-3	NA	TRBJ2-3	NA	TGTGCCAGCAGCTTGTGGGCAGTGGATACGCAGTATTTT	CASSLWAVDTQYF
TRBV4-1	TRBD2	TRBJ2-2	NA	TGCGCCAGCAGCCAAGAGCCTAGCGGGGGCCCGAACACCGGGGAGCTGTTTTTT	CASSQEPSGGPNTGELFF
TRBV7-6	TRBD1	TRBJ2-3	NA	TGTGCCAGCAGCTTAGGAGGGACAGGGGCCCCAGATACGCAGTATTTT	CASSLGGTGAPDTQYF
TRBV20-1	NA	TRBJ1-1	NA	TGCAGTGCCGAGGACACTGTAGCTTTCTTT	CSAEDTVAFF
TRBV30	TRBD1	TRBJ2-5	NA	TGTGCCTGGAGCCCGGACAGGGTGGTGGAGACCCAGTACTTC	CAWSPDRVVETQYF
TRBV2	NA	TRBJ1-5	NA	TGTGCCAGCACTACGAACAATCAGCCCCAGCATTTT	CASTTNNQPQHF
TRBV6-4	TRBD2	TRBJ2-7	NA	TGTGCCAGCAGTCCGGAACTAGCGGGGGCTTACGAGCAGTACTTC	CASSPELAGAYEQYF
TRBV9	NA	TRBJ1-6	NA	TGTGCCAGCAGCGTAGGTAATGGGGCAGAATATAATTCACCCCTCCACTTT	CASSVGNGAEYNSPLHF
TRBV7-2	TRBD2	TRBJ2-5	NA	TGTGCCAGCAGCTTGGGGCGGGGGGCGTACCAAGAGACCCAGTACTTC	CASSLGRGAYQETQYF
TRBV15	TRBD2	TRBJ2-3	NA	TGTGCCACCAGCAGAGAAGTAGCGGGAGCTCCAGATACGCAGTATTTT	CATSREVAGAPDTQYF
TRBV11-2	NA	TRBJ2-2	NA	TGTGCCAGCAACCTCGAGGGGGGGGGCACCGGGGAGCTGTTTTTT	CASNLEGGGTGELFF
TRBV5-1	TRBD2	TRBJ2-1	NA	TGCGCCAGCAGCTTGGAAGCGGGGGGGAGAAATGAGCAGTTCTTC	CASSLEAGGRNEQFF
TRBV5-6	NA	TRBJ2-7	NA	TGTGCCAGCAGAATCCGAAGGACAGTCTACGAGCAGTACTTC	CASRIRRTVYEQYF
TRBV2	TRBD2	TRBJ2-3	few	TGTGCCAGTGCACGGACTAGCGGGGGGGACACAGATACGCAGTATTTT	CASARTSGGDTDTQYF
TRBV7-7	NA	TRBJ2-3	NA	TGTGCTAGCAGCGTCCGTAGCGAGAGCACAGATACGCAGTATTTT	CASSVRSESTDTQYF
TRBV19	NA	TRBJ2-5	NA	TGTGCCAAAAGGGGAAAAAACCAAGAGACCCAGTACTTC	CAKRGKNQETQYF
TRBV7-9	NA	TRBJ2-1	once	TGTGCCAGCCGGCCCCCCGGGTTCGACAATGAGCAGTTCTTC	CASRPPGFDNEQFF